Each of the 9 T cell receptor beta chains below was sequenced from the same sample in a study of T cell repertoires in cytomegalovirus infection. TCRdb re-derived calls from the reads in MiXCR, one entry per CDR3 protein. The sample contains about 330,000 distinct CDR3 sequences, approximately 9.5% of which appear only once. Sequenced material: PBMCs. The receptors come from a human donor in good health (CMV status not recorded). Some clones in this sample may be carry-over from other donors' samples.

The rearrangement uses TRBV4-3 and TRBJ2-1; weak D call: TRBD1 (5 bases). The CDR3 runs to 14 residues. With 4 bases removed from V and 2 bases from J, the gap between germline ends came to 9 bases. Germline V lookup: CDR1 LGHNA, CDR2 YSLEER. The CDR3 region is CASSLGEAYNEQFF. The CDR3 bases are TGCGCCAGCAGCCTAGGGGAAGCCTACAATGAGCAGTTCTTC.

This clonotype was seen repeatedly, ten times or more. V is TRBV7-2 and J is TRBJ1-6; D call uncertain. Trimming pared 3 bases from V and 12 bases from J, leaving 15 bases between. The CDR3 is 14 amino acids. Germline V gene data show CDR1 as SGHTA and CDR2 as FQGNSA. This chain's CDR3 is CASSFFATSQPLHF. The CDR3 nucleotides are TGTGCCAGCAGCTTTTTCGCAACCTCTCAACCCCTCCACTTT.

The CDR3 DNA sequence: TGTGCCAGCCAACAGGGGCTGTCCTACAATGAGCAGTTCTTC. Amino acid sequence: CASQQGLSYNEQFF. The chain is built from TRBV28 and TRBJ2-1, with 7 bases aligning to TRBD1. This CDR3 is built from 14 residues. After removal of 8 bases from V and 1 base from J, the junction contained 5 bases not matched to a gene. Germline V gene sequence: CDR1 MDHEN, CDR2 SYDVKM.

This clonotype was recorded at least ten times. This rearrangement joins TRBV7-2 to TRBJ2-7, with no clear D. There are 12 residues in the CDR3. With 3 bases removed from V and 6 bases from J, the gap between germline ends came to 9 bases. Germline V gene data show CDR1 as SGHTA and CDR2 as FQGNSA. CDR3 nucleotides: TGTGCCAGCAGCTTCCCTAGGCGCGAGCAGTACTTC. Its translation is CASSFPRREQYF.

The chain is built from TRBV4-2 and TRBJ1-6; 8 nucleotides agree with TRBD1. Germline-derived CDR1 and CDR2 are LGHNA and YNFKEQ. The CDR3 spans 14 residues. Losses at the gene ends were 1 base for V and 8 bases for J; bases not matched to a gene: 1. The CDR3 reads CASSQAQGDSPLHF. The CDR3 nucleotides are TGTGCCAGCAGCCAAGCACAGGGGGATTCACCCCTCCACTTT.

Concerning this clonotype: A much larger clone sits a single nucleotide away, making a read error possible. The gene calls are TRBV6-1 and TRBJ2-7; 8 nucleotides match TRBD1. Germline V gene lookup returns CDR1 MNHNS and CDR2 SASEGT. This CDR3 spans 14 amino acids. CDR3 residues: CASRGQVPPYEHYF. The CDR3 DNA follows: TGTGCCAGCAGGGGACAGGTGCCTCCCTACGAGCATTACTTC.

This clonotype appeared many times. The chain uses TRBV7-2 and TRBJ1-1, with D perhaps TRBD1 (6 bases). The V and J ends lost 0 bases and 11 bases respectively, with 16 bases between them. CDR3 size: 14 residues. The germline V gene has CDR1 SGHTA and CDR2 FQGNSA. The CDR3 DNA reads as TGTGCCAGCAGCTTAGCAAGTCAGGGGAGTACGGCTTTCTTT. Translation: CASSLASQGSTAFF.

This clonotype was seen a few times. The V and J genes are TRBV6-6 and TRBJ2-2, with 8 bases lining up with TRBD2. V lost 4 bases to trimming and J lost 6 bases; unmatched junction nucleotides: 7. CDR1 and CDR2 from the germline V gene are MNHNY and SVGAGI (reference sequence). CDR3 length: 15 amino acids. CDR3 loop: CASSFTGGHAGELFF. DNA of the CDR3: TGTGCCAGCAGTTTTACGGGGGGGCACGCCGGGGAGCTGTTTTTT.

The genes are TRBV25-1 and TRBJ2-4; TRBD1 agrees at 10 bases. This CDR3 has 17 amino acids. J lost 0 bases, V lost 1 base, and 3 bases had no gene match. Germline V gene lookup returns CDR1 MGHDK and CDR2 SYGVNS. The CDR3 is CASSESGQGVAKNIQYF. DNA for the CDR3: TGTGCCAGCAGTGAATCAGGACAGGGGGTAGCCAAAAACATTCAGTACTTC.